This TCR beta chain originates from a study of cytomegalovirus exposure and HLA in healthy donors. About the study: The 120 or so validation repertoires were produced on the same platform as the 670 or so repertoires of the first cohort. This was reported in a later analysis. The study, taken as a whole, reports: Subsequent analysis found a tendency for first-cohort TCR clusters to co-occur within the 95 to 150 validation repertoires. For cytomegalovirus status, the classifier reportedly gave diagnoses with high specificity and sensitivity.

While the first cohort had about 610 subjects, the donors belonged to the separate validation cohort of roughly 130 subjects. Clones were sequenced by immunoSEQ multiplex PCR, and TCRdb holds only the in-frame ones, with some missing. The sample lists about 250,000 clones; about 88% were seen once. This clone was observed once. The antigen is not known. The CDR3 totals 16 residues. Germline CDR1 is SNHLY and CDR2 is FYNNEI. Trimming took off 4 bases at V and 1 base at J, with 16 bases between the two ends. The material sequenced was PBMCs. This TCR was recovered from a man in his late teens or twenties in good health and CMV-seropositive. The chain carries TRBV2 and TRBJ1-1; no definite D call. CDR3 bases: TGTGCCAGCAGTGTAGCTTCAGTTAGAGAGAACACTGAAGCTTTCTTT. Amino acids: CASSVASVRENTEAFF.